This T cell receptor (beta chain) is from a study of T cell responses to AZD1222 COVID-19 vaccine. The study, taken as a whole, reports: Most donors were white British and more were female, and clonal diversity was possibly underestimated.

Turning to this clone: Antigen: not known.

The J segment lost 10 bases and the V segment lost 3 bases, leaving 10 bases of the junction unmatched. Germline V gene data show CDR1 as KGHSH and CDR2 as LQKENI. The CDR3 is made up of 16 amino acids. Using immunoSEQ multiplex PCR, the repertoire was profiled, and TCRdb retains in-frame clones only, with some absent. Of approximately 69,000 clones listed, around four fifths are singletons. The material was peripheral blood, obtained 28 days after the second AZD1222 dose. V is TRBV18 and J is TRBJ2-1; the match to TRBD2 covers 12 bases. The origin of this receptor is an adult who received the AZD1222 COVID-19 vaccine. The CDR3 loop is CASSPPAPSGRGEQFF. The CDR3 bases are TGTGCCAGCTCACCCCCGGCCCCTAGCGGGAGGGGGGAGCAGTTCTTC. The full variable domain, completed using reference TRBV18 and TRBJ2-1, is NAGVMQNPRHLVRRRGQEARLRCSPMKGHSHVYWYRQLPEEGLKFMVYLQKENIIDESGMPKERFSAEFPKEGPSILRIQQVVRGDSAAYFCASSPPAPSGRGEQFFGPGTRLTVL.